Sequencing of this T cell receptor beta chain was carried out in a study of blood T cell repertoires in COVID-19. Across the whole study: Nucleic acid was either cDNA or gDNA, and it came from T cells, B-cell-depleted T cells, or PBMCs.

Germline CDR1 and CDR2: SNHLY and FYNNEI. The CDR3 loop spans 14 amino acids. J lost 4 bases, V lost 5 bases, and 5 bases had no gene match. Libraries were prepared by immunoSEQ multiplex PCR; TCRdb keeps only in-frame clonotypes and omits some of them. The table lists 85,000 to 95,000 clones, about 84% of them singletons. The chain is built from TRBV2 and TRBJ2-5; 9 bases fit TRBD2. Sequenced: peripheral blood. This sequence was found in a human donor in a cohort sampled during active COVID-19. CDR3 sequence reads: CASSIAGVGETQYF. The CDR3 bases are TGTGCCAGCAGTATAGCGGGAGTGGGAGAGACCCAGTACTTC.